One and the same sample provided the 5 T cell receptor beta chains below, sequenced in a study of pediatric ulcerative colitis. Method: immunoSEQ multiplex PCR; TCRdb's copy keeps in-frame clones and lacks some. The sample includes more than 50,000 clones, about 80% seen only once; the top ten take around 5.3%. The sample comprised blood. The receptors come from a boy between 5 and 17 years old with moderate ulcerative colitis.

The genes are TRBV7-2 and TRBJ1-2; unclear D gene. V was clipped by 5 bases and J by 4 bases, with 8 bases between them. Looked up from germline, CDR1 is SGHTA and CDR2 is FQGNSA. The CDR3 totals 12 residues. CDR3 bases: TGTGCCAGCAGCCGAAGCCGCTATGGCTACACCTTC. Translating it yields CASSRSRYGYTF.

J is TRBJ2-7 and V is TRBV29-1; a possible D gene is TRBD2 (6 bases). V was cut by 7 bases and J by 7 bases, with 20 bases left in between. CDR3 length equals 13 residues. Per germline, CDR1 SQVTM and CDR2 ANQGSEA. CDR3 residues: CSAFGDSSVEQYF. CDR3 in DNA: TGCAGCGCCTTTGGGGACTCGTCCGTTGAGCAGTACTTC.

A few counts support this clone. V usage is TRBV5-4 and J usage is TRBJ1-3; D is uncertain. Per the germline V gene, CDR1 is SGHNT and CDR2 is YYREEE (reference sequence). There are 14 residues in the CDR3. The V and J ends lost 0 bases and 3 bases respectively, with 7 bases between them. Here the CDR3 reads CASSLDLGGNTIYF. In nucleotides, the CDR3 is TGTGCCAGCAGCTTGGACTTGGGTGGAAACACCATATATTTT.

This chain uses TRBV29-1 with TRBJ2-7; maybe TRBD2 (8 bases). The CDR3 loop spans 15 amino acids. Germline V CDR1 and CDR2: SQVTM, ANQGSEA. With 6 bases removed from V and 1 base from J, the gap between germline ends came to 19 bases. DNA of the CDR3: TGCAGCGTCGGGGGGGAACAGGGGAAGTCCTACGAGCAGTACTTC. Its translation: CSVGGEQGKSYEQYF.

This sequence joins TRBV5-1 and TRBJ2-7, with 8 bases matching TRBD1. The V and J ends lost 2 bases and 4 bases, in that order; junction bases with no gene match: 11. Germline CDR1 SGHRS, CDR2 YFSETQ. The CDR3 has 16 residues. Here the CDR3 DNA reads TGCGCCAGCAGCTTTCTTGGACAGGGTAGTGGGTACGAGCAGTACTTC. Its protein product is CASSFLGQGSGYEQYF.